This TCR beta chain emerged from a study of OX40 agonist ivuxolimab in advanced cancers. TCRdb's copy holds only in-frame clones and misses some; the assay was immunoSEQ multiplex PCR. The sample lists tens of thousands of clones, about 92% seen once, with 3% to 3.5% in the top ten. Germline CDR1 and CDR2: SGHRS and YFSETQ. The V gene lost 3 bases and the J gene lost 0 bases, with 19 bases spanning the gap. The CDR3 is made up of 18 amino acids. This TCR was sampled from an adult with an advanced solid tumor such as melanoma, head and neck, liver or kidney cancer. The V gene is TRBV5-1, the J gene TRBJ1-5; TRBD1 might be the D (5 bases). The sample in question was CD4+ or CD8+ T cells sorted from blood, obtained in a trial of the OX40 agonist ivuxolimab. The CDR3 protein is CASSSASGPDNSNQPQHF. CDR3 DNA sequence: TGCGCCAGCAGCTCCGCTTCGGGGCCCGACAATAGCAATCAGCCCCAGCATTTT.